This is a list of T cell receptor beta chains from one sample in a study of blood T cell repertoires in COVID-19. The protocol was immunoSEQ multiplex PCR, while the TCRdb copy is restricted to in-frame clones and leaves out a portion. The sample holds 100,000 to 120,000 clones, 82% seen once. The sample taken for sequencing was peripheral blood. These receptors were obtained from an elderly woman with acute or convalescent COVID-19. CDR3s include the opening cysteine and the closing phenylalanine or tryptophan. D genes are given only for firm matches. The listing skips clone size in some rows; elsewhere it reads once, few, many or a size class.

clone_size: -; d_call: TRBD2; v_call: TRBV27; j_call: TRBJ2-1; cdr3_aa: CASSFGLAEFNEQFF; cdr3_nt: TGTGCCAGCAGTTTTGGACTAGCGGAGTTCAATGAGCAGTTCTTC
clone_size: -; d_call: -; v_call: TRBV28; j_call: TRBJ1-2; cdr3_aa: CAISSGDGSNYGYTF; cdr3_nt: TGTGCCATATCATCGGGGGACGGATCTAACTATGGCTACACCTTC
clone_size: -; d_call: -; v_call: TRBV29-1; j_call: TRBJ2-6; cdr3_aa: CSVALSSGANVLTF; cdr3_nt: TGCAGCGTGGCCTTAAGCTCTGGGGCCAACGTCCTGACTTTC
clone_size: -; d_call: TRBD2; v_call: TRBV24-1; j_call: TRBJ2-2; cdr3_aa: CATSDFWAGGAGADTGELFF; cdr3_nt: TGTGCCACCAGTGATTTCTGGGCCGGGGGTGCGGGAGCAGACACCGGGGAGCTGTTTTTT
clone_size: many; d_call: TRBD2; v_call: TRBV11-3; j_call: TRBJ2-1; cdr3_aa: CASSLDRLAGVDNEQFF; cdr3_nt: TGTGCCAGCAGCTTAGATCGGTTAGCGGGAGTAGACAATGAGCAGTTCTTC
clone_size: -; d_call: TRBD2; v_call: TRBV7-9; j_call: TRBJ2-3; cdr3_aa: CASSPGLAEYRDTQYF; cdr3_nt: TGTGCCAGCAGCCCAGGACTAGCGGAGTATAGAGATACGCAGTATTTT
clone_size: -; d_call: -; v_call: TRBV14; j_call: TRBJ2-1; cdr3_aa: CASSPGAGYEQFF; cdr3_nt: TGTGCCAGCAGCCCCGGGGCGGGGTATGAGCAGTTCTTC
clone_size: -; d_call: TRBD2; v_call: TRBV19; j_call: TRBJ2-5; cdr3_aa: CASSMSSTSGETQYF; cdr3_nt: TGTGCCAGTAGTATGTCGTCGACTAGCGGGGAGACCCAGTACTTC
clone_size: -; d_call: -; v_call: TRBV6-2/TRBV6-3; j_call: TRBJ2-4; cdr3_aa: CASSDLAKNIQYF; cdr3_nt: TGTGCCAGCAGCGACTTGGCCAAAAACATTCAGTACTTC
clone_size: -; d_call: -; v_call: TRBV4-1; j_call: TRBJ2-5; cdr3_aa: CASSQARGGGETQYF; cdr3_nt: TGCGCCAGCAGCCAAGCCCGGGGAGGGGGAGAGACCCAGTACTTC
clone_size: -; d_call: TRBD1; v_call: TRBV2; j_call: TRBJ2-2; cdr3_aa: CASSERVPGTGGADGELFF; cdr3_nt: TGTGCCAGCAGTGAAAGAGTACCCGGGACAGGGGGCGCGGACGGGGAGCTGTTTTTT
clone_size: few; d_call: -; v_call: TRBV5-4; j_call: TRBJ1-4; cdr3_aa: CASSTNSGGEKLFF; cdr3_nt: TGTGCCAGCAGCACTAACTCCGGGGGGGAAAAACTGTTTTTT
clone_size: -; d_call: -; v_call: TRBV11-2; j_call: TRBJ2-5; cdr3_aa: CASSLDGTLRETQYF; cdr3_nt: TGTGCCAGCAGCTTAGACGGGACATTGAGAGAGACCCAGTACTTC
clone_size: -; d_call: -; v_call: TRBV27; j_call: TRBJ2-1; cdr3_aa: CASSFGLLQDEQFF; cdr3_nt: TGTGCCAGCAGTTTCGGCCTCCTCCAGGATGAGCAGTTCTTC
clone_size: -; d_call: TRBD2; v_call: TRBV27; j_call: TRBJ2-3; cdr3_aa: CASGLAGGFTDTQYF; cdr3_nt: TGTGCCAGCGGACTAGCGGGGGGGTTCACAGATACGCAGTATTTT
clone_size: -; d_call: TRBD1; v_call: TRBV7-2; j_call: TRBJ1-2; cdr3_aa: CASSERQGHGYTF; cdr3_nt: TGTGCCAGCAGCGAGAGACAGGGACATGGCTACACCTTC
clone_size: -; d_call: -; v_call: TRBV5-1; j_call: TRBJ1-1; cdr3_aa: CASSGEQTEAFF; cdr3_nt: TGCGCCAGCTCTGGAGAGCAGACTGAAGCTTTCTTT
clone_size: -; d_call: -; v_call: TRBV10-3; j_call: TRBJ1-1; cdr3_aa: CAISEDTIKVTEAFF; cdr3_nt: TGTGCCATCAGTGAGGACACGATTAAGGTCACTGAAGCTTTCTTT
clone_size: -; d_call: -; v_call: TRBV7-8; j_call: TRBJ2-1; cdr3_aa: CASAIEVGPWNEQFF; cdr3_nt: TGTGCCAGCGCCATTGAAGTCGGTCCTTGGAATGAGCAGTTCTTC
clone_size: -; d_call: TRBD1; v_call: TRBV7-9; j_call: TRBJ2-5; cdr3_aa: CASSHTGTGGLRETQYF; cdr3_nt: TGTGCCAGCAGCCATACAGGGACAGGGGGATTGAGAGAGACCCAGTACTTC
clone_size: -; d_call: -; v_call: TRBV7-8; j_call: TRBJ2-7; cdr3_aa: CASSLTGNPSYEQYF; cdr3_nt: TGTGCCAGCAGCTTAACGGGGAACCCTTCCTACGAGCAGTACTTC
clone_size: -; d_call: TRBD1; v_call: TRBV25-1; j_call: TRBJ1-4; cdr3_aa: CASSQSDRGLEKLFF; cdr3_nt: TGTGCCAGCAGCCAGTCGGACAGGGGGCTTGAAAAACTGTTTTTT
clone_size: -; d_call: TRBD1; v_call: TRBV28; j_call: TRBJ1-1; cdr3_aa: CASWDRQNTEAFF; cdr3_nt: TGTGCCAGCTGGGACAGGCAGAACACTGAAGCTTTCTTT
clone_size: -; d_call: TRBD1; v_call: TRBV6-5; j_call: TRBJ1-6; cdr3_aa: CATGRGQGDNSPLHF; cdr3_nt: TGTGCCACTGGGCGGGGACAGGGGGATAATTCACCCCTCCACTTT
clone_size: -; d_call: -; v_call: TRBV19; j_call: TRBJ2-7; cdr3_aa: CASSMGGLSFDEQYF; cdr3_nt: TGTGCCAGTAGTATGGGGGGACTGAGTTTTGACGAGCAGTACTTC
clone_size: -; d_call: TRBD2; v_call: TRBV7-2; j_call: TRBJ2-1; cdr3_aa: CASSLTGLAVYNEQFF; cdr3_nt: TGTGCCAGCAGCCTCACGGGACTAGCGGTCTACAATGAGCAGTTCTTC
clone_size: -; d_call: TRBD2; v_call: TRBV5-1; j_call: TRBJ2-7; cdr3_aa: CASSAGTTTFGYEQYF; cdr3_nt: TGCGCCAGCAGCGCAGGGACTACCACCTTCGGCTACGAGCAGTACTTC
clone_size: -; d_call: -; v_call: TRBV25-1; j_call: TRBJ2-3; cdr3_aa: CASSDSAGPSTDTQYF; cdr3_nt: TGTGCCAGCAGTGACTCGGCGGGGCCCAGCACAGATACGCAGTATTTT
clone_size: -; d_call: -; v_call: TRBV7-2; j_call: TRBJ2-3; cdr3_aa: CASSLGLERDTQYF; cdr3_nt: TGTGCCAGCAGCTTGGGACTCGAGAGAGATACGCAGTATTTT
clone_size: -; d_call: TRBD1; v_call: TRBV5-4; j_call: TRBJ2-3; cdr3_aa: CASSQGQNTDTQYF; cdr3_nt: TGTGCCAGCAGCCAGGGACAGAACACAGATACGCAGTATTTT
clone_size: -; d_call: -; v_call: TRBV18; j_call: TRBJ1-1; cdr3_aa: CASSPGALEAFF; cdr3_nt: TGTGCCAGCTCACCAGGAGCGCTTGAAGCTTTCTTT
clone_size: -; d_call: TRBD2; v_call: TRBV27; j_call: TRBJ2-1; cdr3_aa: CASDRTGTSEINEQFF; cdr3_nt: TGTGCCAGCGATCGTACCGGGACTAGTGAGATAAATGAGCAGTTCTTC
clone_size: -; d_call: TRBD1; v_call: TRBV27; j_call: TRBJ2-7; cdr3_aa: CASSFSTGGAKEQYF; cdr3_nt: TGTGCCAGCAGTTTTTCGACAGGGGGCGCGAAAGAGCAGTACTTC
clone_size: -; d_call: TRBD1; v_call: TRBV29-1; j_call: TRBJ1-1; cdr3_aa: CSGGTVSTEAFF; cdr3_nt: TGCAGCGGAGGGACAGTGAGCACTGAAGCTTTCTTT
clone_size: -; d_call: -; v_call: TRBV27; j_call: TRBJ1-2; cdr3_aa: CASSSSWGSRATNYGYTF; cdr3_nt: TGTGCCAGCAGTTCCAGTTGGGGATCCAGGGCAACCAACTATGGCTACACCTTC
clone_size: -; d_call: -; v_call: TRBV5-1; j_call: TRBJ2-1; cdr3_aa: CASSPGVGSSRNEQFF; cdr3_nt: TGCGCCAGCAGCCCGGGGGTCGGGTCTAGTAGAAATGAGCAGTTCTTC
clone_size: -; d_call: -; v_call: TRBV3-1/TRBV3-2; j_call: TRBJ1-2; cdr3_aa: CASSHHGGSDYGYTF; cdr3_nt: TGTGCCAGCAGCCACCATGGGGGGAGCGACTATGGCTACACCTTC
clone_size: once; d_call: -; v_call: TRBV29-1; j_call: TRBJ1-2; cdr3_aa: CSVDLQGRNGYTF; cdr3_nt: TGCAGCGTTGACTTGCAGGGAAGAAATGGCTACACCTTC
clone_size: -; d_call: -; v_call: TRBV5-1; j_call: TRBJ1-6; cdr3_aa: CASSLEEQGENSPLHF; cdr3_nt: TGCGCCAGCAGCTTGGAGGAACAGGGTGAGAATTCACCCCTCCACTTT
clone_size: -; d_call: -; v_call: TRBV11-3; j_call: TRBJ2-5; cdr3_aa: CASSANRDVLKETQYF; cdr3_nt: TGTGCCAGCAGCGCCAACAGGGATGTCCTCAAAGAGACCCAGTACTTC
clone_size: -; d_call: TRBD1; v_call: TRBV10-3; j_call: TRBJ2-5; cdr3_aa: CAISDRDRVRETQYF; cdr3_nt: TGTGCCATCAGTGATAGGGACAGGGTCCGGGAGACCCAGTACTTC
clone_size: once; d_call: TRBD1; v_call: TRBV2; j_call: TRBJ1-6; cdr3_aa: CASSADRVNSPLHF; cdr3_nt: TGTGCCAGCAGTGCGGACAGGGTAAATTCACCCCTCCACTTT